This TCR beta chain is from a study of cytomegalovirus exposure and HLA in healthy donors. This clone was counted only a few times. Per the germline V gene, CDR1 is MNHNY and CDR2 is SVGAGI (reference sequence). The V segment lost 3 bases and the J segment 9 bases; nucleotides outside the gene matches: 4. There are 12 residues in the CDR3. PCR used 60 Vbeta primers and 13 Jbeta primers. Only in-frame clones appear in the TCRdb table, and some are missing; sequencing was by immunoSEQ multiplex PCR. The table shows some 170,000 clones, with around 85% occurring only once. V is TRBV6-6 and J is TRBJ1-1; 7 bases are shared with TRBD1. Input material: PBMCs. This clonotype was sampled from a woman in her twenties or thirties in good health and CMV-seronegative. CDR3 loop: CASSYDRAKAFF. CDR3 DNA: TGTGCCAGCAGTTATGACAGGGCCAAAGCTTTCTTT.